Listed below are T cell receptor beta chains from one sample, sequenced in a study of T-cell reconstitution after alpha-beta-depleted transplantation in children. TCRdb reprocessed the PCR reads via MiXCR and lists one record per CDR3 protein. The sample lists roughly 200,000 distinct CDR3 sequences, less than 8% occurring once. Sequences were derived from PBMCs from the stem cell graft donor, sampled from the stem cell graft. The source is a human donor who donated a stem cell graft to a child with Wiskott-Aldrich syndrome. The CDR3 runs from the conserved cysteine through the conserved F or W. The D gene is left open where the match is weak. The listing skips clone size in some rows; elsewhere it reads once, few, many or a size class.

size: many; J: TRBJ2-3; D: NA; V: TRBV25-1; DNA: TGTGCCAGCAGTACGCGACAGGGCACAGATACGCAGTATTTT; CDR3: CASSTRQGTDTQYF
size: many; J: TRBJ2-7; D: TRBD2; V: TRBV7-9; DNA: TGTGCCAGCAGCTCGCCTAGCGGGAGCTCCTACGAGCAGTACTTC; CDR3: CASSSPSGSSYEQYF
size: NA; J: TRBJ1-4; D: NA; V: TRBV18; DNA: TGTGCCAGCTCGGGTACGACTAATGAAAAACTGTTTTTT; CDR3: CASSGTTNEKLFF
size: many; J: TRBJ2-7; D: TRBD1; V: TRBV25-1; DNA: TGTGCCAGCAGTGAATGGGGACAGGGGGCTTCCTACGAGCAGTACTTC; CDR3: CASSEWGQGASYEQYF
size: few; J: TRBJ2-7; D: NA; V: TRBV30; DNA: TGTGCCTGGACCAGAGACACGACCTACGAGCAGTACTTC; CDR3: CAWTRDTTYEQYF
size: many; J: TRBJ2-3; D: NA; V: TRBV25-1; DNA: TGTGCCAGCAGTGAGTGGGCCTACACAGATACGCAGTATTTT; CDR3: CASSEWAYTDTQYF
size: many; J: TRBJ1-5; D: NA; V: TRBV20-1; DNA: TGCAGTGCTAGGGTGGGGATTGGTCAGCCCCAGCATTTT; CDR3: CSARVGIGQPQHF
size: few; J: TRBJ2-2; D: TRBD1; V: TRBV12-3/TRBV12-4; DNA: TGTGCCACCCTCGACAGGGGGACCGGGGAGCTGTTTTTT; CDR3: CATLDRGTGELFF
size: many; J: TRBJ2-7; D: NA; V: TRBV2; DNA: TGTGCCAGCAGTGCCGGGTGGTCGTACGAGCAGTACTTC; CDR3: CASSAGWSYEQYF
size: many; J: TRBJ2-7; D: TRBD2; V: TRBV6-5; DNA: TGTGCCAGCAGTTACTCCATTAATCCTAGCGGGGGGGCGGAGCAGTACTTC; CDR3: CASSYSINPSGGAEQYF
size: many; J: TRBJ2-7; D: NA; V: TRBV6-5; DNA: TGTGCCAGCAGTTACCCCGGTCGGGGTTCCTACGAGCAGTACTTC; CDR3: CASSYPGRGSYEQYF
size: many; J: TRBJ2-3; D: NA; V: TRBV24-1; DNA: TGTGCCACCAGTGATTTGCTCCCCACAGATACGCAGTATTTT; CDR3: CATSDLLPTDTQYF
size: NA; J: TRBJ2-7; D: NA; V: TRBV7-2; DNA: TGTGCCAGCAGCCTTCCTAACGGCCGGCTAGTCGAGCAGTACTTC; CDR3: CASSLPNGRLVEQYF
size: many; J: TRBJ2-7; D: TRBD1; V: TRBV6-1; DNA: TGTGCCAGCAGTGAAGCCCAGACAGGGTGGCCCTACGAGCAGTACTTC; CDR3: CASSEAQTGWPYEQYF
size: many; J: TRBJ2-5; D: NA; V: TRBV20-1; DNA: TGCAGTGCTAGAGATACTACAGGGGAGGTGGGTCGGACCCAGTACTTC; CDR3: CSARDTTGEVGRTQYF
size: many; J: TRBJ1-5; D: NA; V: TRBV10-3; DNA: TGTGCCATCAGTGTCTCGGGGAATCAGCCCCAGCATTTT; CDR3: CAISVSGNQPQHF
size: NA; J: TRBJ1-6; D: NA; V: TRBV7-6; DNA: TGTGCCAGCAGCTCCCAATTAGGGGAAGGTTCACCCCTCCACTTT; CDR3: CASSSQLGEGSPLHF
size: few; J: TRBJ2-3; D: TRBD2; V: TRBV12-3/TRBV12-4; DNA: TGTGCCAGCAGCCCCGCCCGACGGACTAGCGAAAGCACAGATACGCAGTATTTT; CDR3: CASSPARRTSESTDTQYF
size: few; J: TRBJ2-3; D: NA; V: TRBV3-1; DNA: TGTGCCAGCAGCCAAGAATGGTGGGGCACAGATACGCAGTATTTT; CDR3: CASSQEWWGTDTQYF
size: few; J: TRBJ2-3; D: TRBD2; V: TRBV7-6; DNA: TGTGCCAGCAGCCTTGAGCCCCCGGCTAGCGGGGGGCACACAGATACGCAGTATTTT; CDR3: CASSLEPPASGGHTDTQYF
size: NA; J: TRBJ1-1; D: TRBD1; V: TRBV30; DNA: TGTGCCTGGAGCCAAACAGGGGACGCTGAAGCTTTCTTT; CDR3: CAWSQTGDAEAFF
size: many; J: TRBJ2-3; D: NA; V: TRBV20-1; DNA: TGCAGTCAGAGGACTAGCACAGATACGCAGTATTTT; CDR3: CSQRTSTDTQYF
size: NA; J: TRBJ2-7; D: NA; V: TRBV5-1; DNA: TGCGCCAGCAGCTTGCTCTCGGTCCCGGCCTACGAGCAGTACTTC; CDR3: CASSLLSVPAYEQYF
size: many; J: TRBJ1-5; D: NA; V: TRBV20-1; DNA: TGCAGTGCCAACAGGGCGGGTCAGCCCCAGCATTTT; CDR3: CSANRAGQPQHF
size: NA; J: TRBJ1-2; D: NA; V: TRBV7-9; DNA: TGTGCCAGCAGCTTACAGGGGCTTCCGGCCGGCTACACCTTC; CDR3: CASSLQGLPAGYTF
size: many; J: TRBJ2-7; D: NA; V: TRBV11-2; DNA: TGTGCCAGCAGCTTGATAGGTCTGGAGCAGTACTTC; CDR3: CASSLIGLEQYF
size: few; J: TRBJ1-5; D: NA; V: TRBV9; DNA: TGTGCCAGCAGCCATATGCACCGGGGGGTTGGCAATCAGCCCCAGCATTTT; CDR3: CASSHMHRGVGNQPQHF
size: many; J: TRBJ2-7; D: NA; V: TRBV7-9; DNA: TGTGCCAGCAGCTTTAGTAGTCACGAGCAGTACTTC; CDR3: CASSFSSHEQYF
size: many; J: TRBJ2-5; D: NA; V: TRBV28; DNA: TGTGCCAGCAGCCCCACCGCAGGGTTGAGGGAGACCCAGTACTTC; CDR3: CASSPTAGLRETQYF
size: few; J: TRBJ2-7; D: TRBD1; V: TRBV2; DNA: TGTGCCAGCAGTTCTGTCGGACAGGGAGGTCCCTACGAGCAGTACTTC; CDR3: CASSSVGQGGPYEQYF
size: many; J: TRBJ2-1; D: TRBD2; V: TRBV6-7; DNA: TGTGCCAGCCACCAAACCGGGACTAGCAGATCCTACAATGAGCAGTTCTTC; CDR3: CASHQTGTSRSYNEQFF
size: few; J: TRBJ2-1; D: NA; V: TRBV5-1; DNA: TGCGCCAGCAGCCCCGGGGTTACTAGGGGCGGTAGGGATGAGCAGTTCTTC; CDR3: CASSPGVTRGGRDEQFF
size: many; J: TRBJ1-1; D: NA; V: TRBV12-3/TRBV12-4; DNA: TGTGCCAGCAGTTCACAACAGGGTAGGGTGGCTGAAGCTTTCTTT; CDR3: CASSSQQGRVAEAFF
size: many; J: TRBJ1-2; D: NA; V: TRBV10-2; DNA: TGCGCCAGCAGTGGGTCGGACTATGGCTACACCTTC; CDR3: CASSGSDYGYTF
size: many; J: TRBJ2-5; D: TRBD2; V: TRBV30; DNA: TGTGCCTGCCAGCGGGGGGCCTTCCAAGAGACCCAGTACTTC; CDR3: CACQRGAFQETQYF
size: many; J: TRBJ2-7; D: TRBD1; V: TRBV29-1; DNA: TGCAGCGTTGAACAGGGGGCCCCCCGCGAGCAGTACTTC; CDR3: CSVEQGAPREQYF
size: many; J: TRBJ1-2; D: NA; V: TRBV20-1; DNA: TGCAGCACCGCGAGAGGCGGTGGGGGCTACACCTTC; CDR3: CSTARGGGGYTF
size: many; J: TRBJ2-1; D: TRBD2; V: TRBV20-1; DNA: TGCAGGGTAGCGGGAGGGCCCTCCTACAATGAGCAGTTCTTC; CDR3: CRVAGGPSYNEQFF
size: NA; J: TRBJ2-7; D: TRBD2; V: TRBV7-2; DNA: TGTGCCAGCAGCTTAGTTAGCGGGAGGCTCTCGTACTTC; CDR3: CASSLVSGRLSYF
size: many; J: TRBJ2-1; D: TRBD2; V: TRBV14; DNA: TGTGCCAGCAGCCACGTCGGACTAGCGGGAGTGCCCAGCTTGAGTGAGCAGTTCTTC; CDR3: CASSHVGLAGVPSLSEQFF
size: NA; J: TRBJ1-4; D: NA; V: TRBV5-1; DNA: TGCGCCAGCAGCTCGGGGGGTAGTAATGAAAAACTGTTTTTT; CDR3: CASSSGGSNEKLFF
size: few; J: TRBJ2-5; D: TRBD2; V: TRBV18; DNA: TGTGCCAGCTCACCCCCGGCGGGGGGGCGGTCAGGAGAGACCCAGTACTTC; CDR3: CASSPPAGGRSGETQYF
size: many; J: TRBJ2-7; D: NA; V: TRBV2; DNA: TGTGCCAGCAGTGATGAGCGGGTGGGGTCCTACGAGCAGTACTTC; CDR3: CASSDERVGSYEQYF
size: NA; J: TRBJ2-5; D: NA; V: TRBV2; DNA: TGTGCCAGCAGTGATCGGGCCCAAGAGACCCAGTACTTC; CDR3: CASSDRAQETQYF
size: NA; J: TRBJ1-5; D: TRBD1; V: TRBV11-2; DNA: TGTGCCAGCAGCGTACAGGGGTCTCAGCCCCAGCATTTT; CDR3: CASSVQGSQPQHF
size: few; J: TRBJ2-3; D: TRBD2; V: TRBV7-8; DNA: TGTGCCAGCAGCGCGCCGGGACTAGCGGTTTTTGATACGCAGTATTTT; CDR3: CASSAPGLAVFDTQYF
size: many; J: TRBJ2-7; D: NA; V: TRBV20-1; DNA: TGCAGTGCTATGAAGGGAGACGAGCAGTACTTC; CDR3: CSAMKGDEQYF
size: many; J: TRBJ1-5; D: NA; V: TRBV25-1; DNA: TGTGCCAGCAGTGATCCTCTAAGTGCGGCGCCCCAGCATTTT; CDR3: CASSDPLSAAPQHF
size: many; J: TRBJ2-3; D: NA; V: TRBV7-9; DNA: TGTGCCAGCACCACCCTAGAAAGGACAGATACGCAGTATTTT; CDR3: CASTTLERTDTQYF
size: many; J: TRBJ2-3; D: NA; V: TRBV20-1; DNA: TGCAGTGCTAGAGACACCAGGACGGGGAGGAATACGCAGTATTTT; CDR3: CSARDTRTGRNTQYF
size: many; J: TRBJ2-3; D: NA; V: TRBV24-1; DNA: TGTGCCACCAGTGATTCCGGCAGGAGCACAGATACGCAGTATTTT; CDR3: CATSDSGRSTDTQYF
size: many; J: TRBJ2-7; D: NA; V: TRBV29-1; DNA: TGCAGCGTTTCTCCCACCGGGTCCTACGAGCAGTACTTC; CDR3: CSVSPTGSYEQYF
size: many; J: TRBJ2-5; D: TRBD2; V: TRBV20-1; DNA: TGCAGTGCTAGAGTATTAGCGGGAGAGACCCAGTACTTC; CDR3: CSARVLAGETQYF
size: many; J: TRBJ2-5; D: NA; V: TRBV12-3/TRBV12-4; DNA: TGTGCCAGCAGTCCCCATTGGGCTGGAGAGACCCAGTACTTC; CDR3: CASSPHWAGETQYF
size: few; J: TRBJ1-2; D: NA; V: TRBV7-2; DNA: TGTGCCAGCAGCTTAGGTTGGGAGGGAGGGTATGGCTACACCTTC; CDR3: CASSLGWEGGYGYTF
size: NA; J: TRBJ2-6; D: NA; V: TRBV5-1; DNA: TGCGCCAGCAGCTTGGTCAACAGGGCTGGGGCCAACGTCCTGACTTTC; CDR3: CASSLVNRAGANVLTF
size: many; J: TRBJ2-2; D: NA; V: TRBV10-3; DNA: TGTGCCATCAGTGAGGGCAGGGCCACCGGGGAGCTGTTTTTT; CDR3: CAISEGRATGELFF